This entry lists 3 T cell receptor beta chains sequenced from one sample in a study of blood T cells in healthy people across ages. Through a sample-barcoded 5' primer and a J-beta primer mix, a second PCR was run for roughly 6 to 12 cycles. TCRdb re-analysed the 5' RACE reads in MiXCR, keeping a single row per CDR3 protein. The sample holds some 1,500,000 distinct CDR3 sequences, under 55% seen once. Sequences were obtained from blood. The receptors were gathered from a woman aged 18-30 years in good health.

This clonotype was picked up a small number of times. The V and J genes are TRBV13 and TRBJ2-3; no clear D. The CDR3 extends over 13 amino acids. Trimming took 0 bases from V and 4 from J, leaving 5 bases between them. Germline-derived CDR1 and CDR2 are PRHDT and FYEKMQ (reference sequence). CDR3 sequence reads: CASSLGLSDTQYF. CDR3 in DNA: TGTGCCAGCAGCTTAGGCCTTTCAGATACGCAGTATTTT.

A few counts support this clonotype. The CDR3 DNA reads TGTGCCAGCAGCCCATCGTCGGGACAGGGAAGCAAATCACCCCTCCACTTT. Translated, it gives CASSPSSGQGSKSPLHF. The chain has TRBV7-9 and TRBJ1-6; TRBD1 matches 9 bases. The germline V gene encodes CDR1 SEHNR and CDR2 FQNEAQ (reference sequence). Trimming cost V 5 bases and J 10 bases; bases outside gene matches: 15. This CDR3 contains 17 residues.

The V and J genes are TRBV20-1 and TRBJ2-5; TRBD1 matches 10 bases. Looked up from germline, CDR1 is DFQATT and CDR2 is SNEGSKA (reference sequence). The CDR3 has 14 residues. Losses at the gene ends were 6 bases for V and 5 bases for J; bases not matched to a gene: 9. DNA of the CDR3: TGCAGTGCAGGGGGACAGGGGATCATGGAGACCCAGTACTTC. Protein: CSAGGQGIMETQYF.